This entry lists 2 T cell receptor beta chains sequenced from one sample in a study of T cells in localized non-small cell lung cancer. Sequencing was performed with immunoSEQ multiplex PCR; in TCRdb, only in-frame clones are kept and a portion is missing. The sample contains fewer than 95,000 clones, roughly 93% of which appear only once. The source material was PBMCs, sampled before any cancer treatment. The receptors originated from a woman aged 40-69 years with stage II squamous cell lung carcinoma.

The gene calls are TRBV27 and TRBJ2-5; D remains ambiguous. Trimming pared 2 bases from V and 7 bases from J, leaving 14 bases between. The CDR3 runs 14 residues. CDR1 is MNHEY, CDR2 SMNVEV, per germline (reference sequence). CDR3 nucleotide sequence: TGTGCCAGCAGTTTAAAGTCAGCCGAAGCGACCCAGTACTTC. It is translated as CASSLKSAEATQYF.

This chain joins TRBV29-1 and TRBJ2-1; 10 bases are a match to TRBD1. The CDR3 is 13 amino acids. Germline CDR1 reads SQVTM; CDR2 reads ANQGSEA. J lost 8 bases, V lost 4 bases, and 5 bases had no gene match. The CDR3, as DNA: TGCAGCGTTGGGACAGGGGGAGAGTATGAGCAGTTCTTC. Its translation is CSVGTGGEYEQFF.